These T cell receptor beta chains were read from a single sample in a study of molecular identifiers for immune sequencing clone quantification. TCRdb fed the PCR reads into MiXCR, producing one record per CDR3 protein. Found here are hundreds of thousands of distinct CDR3 sequences, about 23% of them singletons; the top ten hold 0.7% to 0.95%. The specimen was naive CD8+ T cells from blood, with Jurkat cell RNA spiked in. The receptor set was obtained from a human donor in good health. Some libraries in this study had Jurkat cell RNA spiked in. The conserved cysteine and the conserved F or W are not part of the CDR3 here. A clone size is listed for some rows: how often the clone was seen (once, few, many), or a class if it is expanded.

j_call: TRBJ1-4
v_call: TRBV28
clone_size: many
cdr3_aa: ASSTGRAREKLF

j_call: TRBJ1-2
v_call: TRBV10-3
clone_size: NA
cdr3_aa: AIAAGTGVYGYT

j_call: TRBJ1-1
v_call: TRBV11-2
clone_size: many
cdr3_aa: ASSSRQVEAF

j_call: TRBJ1-5
v_call: TRBV6-5
clone_size: NA
cdr3_aa: ASSESTGKPQH

j_call: TRBJ2-5
v_call: TRBV20-1
clone_size: NA
cdr3_aa: SAGGEYQETRY

j_call: TRBJ1-5
v_call: TRBV27
clone_size: few
cdr3_aa: ASSLAPLHSLADQPQH

j_call: TRBJ2-7
v_call: TRBV27
clone_size: many
cdr3_aa: ASSFFGTAEQY

j_call: TRBJ2-3
v_call: TRBV28
clone_size: many
cdr3_aa: ASSRKGAVVGTDTQY

j_call: TRBJ2-5
v_call: TRBV2
clone_size: many
cdr3_aa: ASTRSLEVPQETQY

j_call: TRBJ2-5
v_call: TRBV6-5
clone_size: NA
cdr3_aa: ASSPHPGTAGTGTQY

j_call: TRBJ1-6
v_call: TRBV6-1
clone_size: NA
cdr3_aa: ASRVARDPYNSPLH

j_call: TRBJ1-6
v_call: TRBV4-3
clone_size: many
cdr3_aa: ASSPGQNNSPLH

j_call: TRBJ2-5
v_call: TRBV27
clone_size: many
cdr3_aa: ASRGGGGETQY

j_call: TRBJ2-1
v_call: TRBV7-2
clone_size: many
cdr3_aa: ASSKGTSGPAVEQF

j_call: TRBJ2-4
v_call: TRBV7-2
clone_size: NA
cdr3_aa: ASSWLAGEGSKNIQY

j_call: TRBJ2-5
v_call: TRBV5-1
clone_size: NA
cdr3_aa: ACSLTSGGGETQY

j_call: TRBJ2-2
v_call: TRBV7-9
clone_size: NA
cdr3_aa: VSRAYGNPGELF

j_call: TRBJ1-3
v_call: TRBV7-9
clone_size: once
cdr3_aa: ASSLPRQADFGNTIY

j_call: TRBJ2-4
v_call: TRBV6-2/TRBV6-3
clone_size: few
cdr3_aa: ASSYRGLLTKNIQY

j_call: TRBJ2-5
v_call: TRBV12-3/TRBV12-4
clone_size: few
cdr3_aa: ASSLGSAGAYQETQY

j_call: TRBJ1-1
v_call: TRBV27
clone_size: NA
cdr3_aa: ASSSRVSPNTEAF

j_call: TRBJ1-1
v_call: TRBV5-1
clone_size: many
cdr3_aa: ASGTGLNTEAF

j_call: TRBJ2-7
v_call: TRBV7-9
clone_size: NA
cdr3_aa: ASRMNGDRAYEQY

j_call: TRBJ1-1
v_call: TRBV12-3/TRBV12-4
clone_size: NA
cdr3_aa: ASKPGQGLINTEAF

j_call: TRBJ2-3
v_call: TRBV7-6
clone_size: NA
cdr3_aa: ASSPDLADYQGDTLY

j_call: TRBJ1-1
v_call: TRBV5-6
clone_size: many
cdr3_aa: ASSLMGEAF

j_call: TRBJ2-1
v_call: TRBV27
clone_size: few
cdr3_aa: ASSFVLHADEQF

j_call: TRBJ2-3
v_call: TRBV10-3
clone_size: few
cdr3_aa: AISEGRYTDTQY

j_call: TRBJ2-2
v_call: TRBV19
clone_size: NA
cdr3_aa: ASAIDRVTGELF

j_call: TRBJ2-1
v_call: TRBV4-3
clone_size: NA
cdr3_aa: ASSHSSGSHNEQF

j_call: TRBJ1-1
v_call: TRBV6-5
clone_size: NA
cdr3_aa: ASSYDQGGTEAF

j_call: TRBJ2-6
v_call: TRBV4-2
clone_size: NA
cdr3_aa: ASSQEDWSSGANVLT

j_call: TRBJ2-7
v_call: TRBV29-1
clone_size: once
cdr3_aa: SVGDRGSYEQY

j_call: TRBJ2-3
v_call: TRBV5-6
clone_size: many
cdr3_aa: ASSLMEDTQY

j_call: NA
v_call: TRBV2
clone_size: NA
cdr3_aa: ASTTATGMVETQF

j_call: TRBJ1-3
v_call: TRBV7-9
clone_size: NA
cdr3_aa: ARTLGGSGNTIY

j_call: TRBJ1-4
v_call: TRBV5-1
clone_size: many
cdr3_aa: ASSFQGPTNEKLF

j_call: TRBJ1-1
v_call: TRBV6-2/TRBV6-3
clone_size: few
cdr3_aa: ASSSRQGGYTEAF

j_call: TRBJ2-5
v_call: TRBV6-2/TRBV6-3
clone_size: NA
cdr3_aa: ASSFGPTQETQY

j_call: TRBJ1-6
v_call: TRBV15
clone_size: many
cdr3_aa: ATSSFQANSPLH

j_call: TRBJ2-7
v_call: TRBV28
clone_size: many
cdr3_aa: ASKPFQEYEQY

j_call: TRBJ2-7
v_call: TRBV20-1
clone_size: many
cdr3_aa: SASQGWPEGQY

j_call: TRBJ2-1
v_call: TRBV3-1
clone_size: NA
cdr3_aa: ASSQDRSRYNEQF

j_call: TRBJ2-7
v_call: TRBV7-9
clone_size: NA
cdr3_aa: ASSSGYLTEQY

j_call: TRBJ2-7
v_call: TRBV27
clone_size: many
cdr3_aa: ASRGGLHEQY

j_call: TRBJ2-3
v_call: TRBV20-1
clone_size: many
cdr3_aa: SARAPGPYTSTDTQY

j_call: TRBJ2-3
v_call: TRBV12-3/TRBV12-4
clone_size: NA
cdr3_aa: ASSPGGGRHTQY

j_call: TRBJ2-3
v_call: TRBV6-2/TRBV6-3
clone_size: many
cdr3_aa: ASSYVSRVPDTQY

j_call: TRBJ1-5
v_call: TRBV14
clone_size: NA
cdr3_aa: ASSQEGRGRYTGNQPQH

j_call: TRBJ1-1
v_call: TRBV4-3
clone_size: many
cdr3_aa: ASSQDLRQLYTEAF

j_call: TRBJ2-3
v_call: TRBV7-9
clone_size: many
cdr3_aa: ASSSSLAGALGTDTQY

j_call: TRBJ2-7
v_call: TRBV6-5
clone_size: many
cdr3_aa: ASSYSSGGAYEQY

j_call: TRBJ2-1
v_call: TRBV7-9
clone_size: NA
cdr3_aa: ASSLGSLSYNEQF

j_call: TRBJ1-5
v_call: TRBV4-1
clone_size: NA
cdr3_aa: ASSQDFPDSNQPQH

j_call: TRBJ1-5
v_call: TRBV5-1
clone_size: few
cdr3_aa: ASSLMGYMGQPQH